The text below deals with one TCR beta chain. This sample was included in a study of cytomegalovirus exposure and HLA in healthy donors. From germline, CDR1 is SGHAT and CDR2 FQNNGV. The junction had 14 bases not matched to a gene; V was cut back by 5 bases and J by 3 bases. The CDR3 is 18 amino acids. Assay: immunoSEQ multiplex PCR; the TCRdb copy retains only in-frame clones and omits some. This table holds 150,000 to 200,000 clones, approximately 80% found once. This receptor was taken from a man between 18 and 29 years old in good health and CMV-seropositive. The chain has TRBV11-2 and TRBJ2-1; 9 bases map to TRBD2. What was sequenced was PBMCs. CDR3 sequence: CASSPRRGAGGGYNEQFF. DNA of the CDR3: TGTGCCAGCAGCCCCCGACGGGGGGCGGGAGGGGGCTACAATGAGCAGTTCTTC.